This T cell receptor (beta chain) was sequenced for a study of blood T cell repertoires in COVID-19. Study overall: Sources were T cells, B-cell-depleted T cells, or PBMCs; the material itself was cDNA or gDNA.

Original analysis: Estimated nucleated cell counts came from reference gene primer amplification. Clones were sequenced by immunoSEQ multiplex PCR, and TCRdb holds only the in-frame ones, with some missing. V and J calls plus clone size are reproduced from that table; the DNA served to infer D and trimming. In the table there are approximately 260,000 clones, nearly 90% of which are singletons. This CDR3 comprises 15 residues. Per germline, CDR1 SNHLY and CDR2 FYNNEI. V was clipped by 5 bases and J by 4 bases; unmatched bases: 9. This clonotype was obtained from a woman aged 40 to 50 who had recovered from COVID-19. The sequencing input was peripheral blood. The V and J genes are TRBV2 and TRBJ1-2; 8 bases align to TRBD1. As DNA, the CDR3 is TGTGCCAGCAGTACCACCAGGGGGCAGGCCTATGGCTACACCTTC. Translating it yields CASSTTRGQAYGYTF.